What follows are 16 T cell receptor beta chains derived from one specimen sequenced in a study of shared clonotypes between healthy human individuals. Sequencing used immunoSEQ multiplex PCR; TCRdb keeps in-frame clones, though not all of them. The top ten clones hold about 1.7% of a sample with almost 750,000 clones, roughly 72% of them seen once. The sequencing input was memory CD4+ T cells sorted from blood. Noted subset: CD45RA-negative fraction. The receptors were sampled from a woman in her thirties in good health.

This chain joins TRBV30 and TRBJ1-1, with 8 positions matching TRBD1. The germline V gene encodes CDR1 GTSNPN and CDR2 SVGIG (reference sequence). This CDR3 comprises 13 residues. V lost 5 bases and J lost 3; bases outside the gene matches: 5. The CDR3 DNA reads TGTGCCTGGGACAGGGGAACGGACACTGAAGCTTTCTTT. It is translated as CAWDRGTDTEAFF.

This chain links TRBV2 with TRBJ2-7, with D possibly matching TRBD2 (5 bases). Per the germline V gene, CDR1 is SNHLY and CDR2 is FYNNEI. Trimming shortened V by 3 bases and J by 6 bases, and 33 bases separated the two germline ends. The CDR3 is 20 residues long. The CDR3: CASSDPLDGRVTIRHPEQYF. The CDR3 DNA is TGTGCCAGCAGTGATCCTTTAGACGGACGGGTGACTATACGCCACCCCGAGCAGTACTTC.

The chain recombines TRBV7-9 with TRBJ2-1; no definite D call. CDR1 SEHNR and CDR2 FQNEAQ come from the germline V gene (reference sequence). CDR3 length: 13 residues. Trimming pared 1 base from V and 7 bases from J, leaving 8 bases between. This chain's CDR3 is CASSLGSDNEQFF. CDR3 DNA sequence: TGTGCCAGCAGCTTAGGATCAGATAATGAGCAGTTCTTC.

In its sample, this clone was seen once. The chain is built from TRBV10-3 and TRBJ2-5, with D possibly matching TRBD2 (5 bases). V was clipped by 7 bases and J by 11 bases, with 20 bases between them. Germline values: CDR1 ENHRY, CDR2 SYGVKD. This CDR3 comprises 13 residues. The chain's CDR3 is CAITGASAREQYF. DNA for the CDR3: TGTGCCATCACCGGAGCATCAGCTAGGGAGCAGTACTTC.

This clone was seen a handful of times. J is TRBJ1-1 and V is TRBV27, with 10 bases aligning to TRBD1. Looked up from germline, CDR1 is MNHEY and CDR2 is SMNVEV (reference sequence). V was clipped by 5 bases and J by 3 bases; unmatched bases: 6. This CDR3 has 15 residues. CDR3 loop: CASSPDRGWDTEAFF. The CDR3 DNA follows: TGTGCCAGCAGTCCGGACAGGGGGTGGGACACTGAAGCTTTCTTT.

In this sample, this clone turned up once. J is TRBJ2-3 and V is TRBV10-2; weak D call: TRBD2 (6 bases). CDR3 size: 14 residues. V lost 8 bases and J lost 7, with 19 bases in between. Germline CDR1 is WSHSY and CDR2 is SAAADI. The CDR3 coding sequence is TGCGCCAGCGGGGTAGCGGCCCTCGGGAATACGCAGTATTTT. The encoded protein is CASGVAALGNTQYF.

The J gene is TRBJ2-7, the V gene TRBV5-1; 10 positions match TRBD2. The J segment lost 3 bases and the V segment lost 5 bases, leaving 8 bases of the junction unmatched. CDR1 SGHRS and CDR2 YFSETQ come from the germline V gene. This CDR3 region has 15 residues. CDR3: CASRPGTSDYYEQYF. CDR3 in DNA: TGCGCCAGCAGACCCGGGACTAGCGACTACTACGAGCAGTACTTC.

This chain links TRBV5-1 with TRBJ1-1; D gene uncertain. This CDR3 is built from 13 residues. The ends were cut back, 6 bases at V and 0 bases at J, with 9 bases in the middle. Germline lookup yields CDR1 SGHRS and CDR2 YFSETQ. CDR3 nucleotides: TGCGCCAGCACCCCGGCTGTGAACACTGAAGCTTTCTTT. Its translation: CASTPAVNTEAFF.

This clone has a single count. The chain recombines TRBV18 with TRBJ2-2, with D perhaps TRBD1 (6 bases). This CDR3 is built from 14 residues. Trimming stripped 2 bases from V and 3 bases from J, with 7 bases between. From germline, CDR1 is KGHSH and CDR2 LQKENI. CDR3 region: CASSPGGDTGELFF. The CDR3 DNA is TGTGCCAGCTCACCAGGGGGCGACACCGGGGAGCTGTTTTTT.

The gene calls are TRBV7-7 and TRBJ2-5, with D perhaps matching TRBD1 (5 bases). The CDR3 extends over 14 amino acids. Germline V gene data show CDR1 as SSHAT and CDR2 as FNYEAQ (reference sequence). The ends were cut back, 2 bases at V and 0 bases at J, with 7 bases in the middle. This CDR3 reads CASSLTRDQETQYF. DNA for the CDR3: TGTGCCAGCAGCTTAACCAGGGACCAAGAGACCCAGTACTTC.

V is TRBV19 and J is TRBJ1-1; no definite D call. The CDR3 length is 14 residues. Trimming cost V 5 bases and J 7 bases, with 17 bases left between them. Germline CDR1 reads LNHDA; CDR2 reads SQIVND (reference sequence). The DNA of the CDR3 is TGTGCCAGTAGTGGGTCCGGCAGGATGGGTGAAGCTTTCTTT. Amino acids: CASSGSGRMGEAFF.

V is TRBV6-1 and J is TRBJ1-2; D call uncertain. CDR3 length equals 13 residues. V dropped 4 bases and J dropped 4 bases, with 10 bases sitting between them. The germline CDR1 and CDR2 sequences are MNHNS and SASEGT. The CDR3 DNA reads TGTGCCAGCAGTGTGGAGCAAGGCTATGGCTACACCTTC. It yields the protein CASSVEQGYGYTF.

V usage is TRBV21-1 and J usage is TRBJ2-1. TRBV21-1 is given as a pseudogene. The CDR3 spans 15 residues. CDR3 DNA sequence: TGTGCCAGCAGCAAAGTAGTAGGCCTCCCACAAATTGGGTTCTTC. Translated: CASSKVVGLPQIGFF.

The J gene is TRBJ1-5, the V gene TRBV7-6, with D possibly matching TRBD1 (5 bases). Per germline, CDR1 SGHVS and CDR2 FNYEAQ. The length of the CDR3 is 12 residues. V was cut by 8 bases and J by 3 bases, with 8 bases left in between. This CDR3 is CASSGYNQPQHF. CDR3 coding DNA: TGTGCCAGCTCAGGGTACAATCAGCCCCAGCATTTT. Supplemented by reference TRBV7-6 and TRBJ1-5, the full variable domain reads GAGVSQSPRYKVTKRGQDVALRCDPISGHVSLYWYRQALGQGPEFLTYFNYEAQQDKSGLPNDRFSAERPEGSISTLTIQRTEQRDSAMYRCASSGYNQPQHFGDGTRLSIL.

The chain joins TRBV14 to TRBJ2-3, with a tentative D call TRBD1 (5 bases). This CDR3 is built from 17 residues. From germline, CDR1 is SGHDN and CDR2 FVKESK. V was clipped by 1 base and J by 2 bases, with 16 bases between them. The CDR3 region is CASSQGGFRRFTDTQYF. CDR3 DNA: TGTGCCAGCAGCCAAGGGGGCTTTCGACGATTCACAGATACGCAGTATTTT.

This clone was observed a few times. The chain links TRBV25-1 to TRBJ2-3; no clear D gene. Trimming removed 4 bases from V and 6 bases from J, with 17 bases in between. The length of the CDR3 is 15 residues. From germline, CDR1 is MGHDK and CDR2 SYGVNS. The CDR3 protein is CASSAIKTMGDTQYF. The CDR3 DNA reads TGTGCCAGCAGTGCGATTAAAACTATGGGTGATACGCAGTATTTT.